This T cell receptor beta chain derives from a study of T cell responses to AZD1222 COVID-19 vaccine. This clone occurred once. Antigen: not known. Clones were read by immunoSEQ multiplex PCR, and TCRdb kept only the in-frame ones, dropping some. The sample includes around 100,000 clones, less than 90% of them seen just once. The study, taken as a whole, reports: Repertoires in all cases were sampled only once the peak T cell response had passed.

V shed 3 bases and J shed 0 bases, with 15 bases lying between them. The CDR3 covers 16 residues. Germline V CDR1 and CDR2: DFQATT, SNEGSKA (reference sequence). The clonotype was recovered from an adult in good health. This chain uses TRBV20-1 with TRBJ2-4; D uncertain. The sequences come from peripheral blood, collected on day 0 of AZD1222 vaccination. The CDR3 DNA reads as TGCAGTGCTAGTCCCCCCGGGTCTCTAGCCAAAAACATTCAGTACTTC. Protein product: CSASPPGSLAKNIQYF.